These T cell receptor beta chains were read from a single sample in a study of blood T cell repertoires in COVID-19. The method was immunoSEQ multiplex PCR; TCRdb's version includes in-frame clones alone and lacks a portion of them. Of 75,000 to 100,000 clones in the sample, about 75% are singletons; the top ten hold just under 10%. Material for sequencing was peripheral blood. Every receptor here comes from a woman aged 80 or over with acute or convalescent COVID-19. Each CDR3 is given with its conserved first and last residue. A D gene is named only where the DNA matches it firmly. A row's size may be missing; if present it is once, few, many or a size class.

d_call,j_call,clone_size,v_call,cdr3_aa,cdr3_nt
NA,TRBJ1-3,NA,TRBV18,CASSQRQAPGSGNTIYF,TGTGCCAGCTCACAAAGACAGGCTCCTGGCTCTGGAAACACCATATATTTT
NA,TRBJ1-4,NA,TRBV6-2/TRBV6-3,CASSETESPRKLFF,TGTGCCAGCAGTGAGACCGAATCCCCCAGGAAACTGTTTTTT
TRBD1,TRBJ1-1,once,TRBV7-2,CASSPWQGARAEAFF,TGTGCCAGCAGCCCGTGGCAGGGGGCTCGAGCTGAAGCTTTCTTT
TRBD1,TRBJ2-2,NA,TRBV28,CASSSGQGSGELFF,TGTGCCAGCAGTTCGGGACAGGGGTCCGGGGAGCTGTTTTTT
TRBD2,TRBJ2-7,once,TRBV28,CASSLGGSSYEQYF,TGTGCCAGCAGTTTGGGCGGGAGTTCCTACGAGCAGTACTTC
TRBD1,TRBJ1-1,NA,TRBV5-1,CASSVTGGYSTEAFF,TGCGCCAGCAGCGTTACAGGGGGCTATAGTACTGAAGCTTTCTTT
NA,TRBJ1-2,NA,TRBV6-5,CASSYSSSAGNYGYTF,TGTGCCAGCAGTTACTCGAGTTCGGCAGGGAACTATGGCTACACCTTC
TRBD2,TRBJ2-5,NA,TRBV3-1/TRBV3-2,CASSQDPGGSGETQYF,TGTGCCAGCAGCCAAGATCCGGGCGGGAGTGGGGAGACCCAGTACTTC
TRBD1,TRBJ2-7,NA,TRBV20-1,CSGDRAYEQYF,TGCAGTGGGGACAGGGCCTACGAGCAGTACTTC
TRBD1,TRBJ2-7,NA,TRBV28,CASSLGDRQSYEQYF,TGTGCCAGCAGTTTAGGGGACAGGCAATCCTACGAGCAGTACTTC
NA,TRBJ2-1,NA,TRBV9,CASSVGPQEGNEQFF,TGTGCCAGCAGCGTAGGGCCTCAGGAAGGCAATGAGCAGTTCTTC
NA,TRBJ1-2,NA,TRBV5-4,CASSLAGNLRHYGYTF,TGTGCCAGCAGCTTGGCGGGGAACCTAAGGCACTATGGCTACACCTTC
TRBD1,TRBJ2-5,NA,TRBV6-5,CASTGTGGQTQYF,TGTGCCAGCACCGGGACAGGGGGGCAGACCCAGTACTTC
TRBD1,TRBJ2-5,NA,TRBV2,CATQPRTGTETQYF,TGTGCCACCCAACCCCGGACAGGGACGGAGACCCAGTACTTC
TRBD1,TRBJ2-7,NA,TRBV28,CASSLWDRAYEQYF,TGTGCCAGCAGTTTATGGGACAGGGCCTACGAGCAGTACTTC
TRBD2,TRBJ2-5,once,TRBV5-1,CASSRVTSAQETQYF,TGCGCCAGCAGCCGGGTGACTAGCGCCCAAGAGACCCAGTACTTC
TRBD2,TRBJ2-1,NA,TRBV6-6,CASSPAGGYNEQFF,TGTGCCAGCAGTCCAGCGGGGGGATACAATGAGCAGTTCTTC
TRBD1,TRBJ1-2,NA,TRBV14,CASSQGSTGDYGYTF,TGTGCCAGCAGCCAAGGATCGACAGGGGACTATGGCTACACCTTC
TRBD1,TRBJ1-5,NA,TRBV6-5,CASSPDRNQPQHF,TGTGCCAGCAGCCCGGACAGGAACCAGCCCCAGCATTTT
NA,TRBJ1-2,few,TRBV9,CASSVEASYYGYTF,TGTGCCAGCAGCGTAGAAGCAAGCTACTATGGCTACACCTTC
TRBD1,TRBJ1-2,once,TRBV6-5,CASSRDRGLSSGYTF,TGTGCCAGCAGTCGTGACAGGGGGCTCTCCTCTGGCTACACCTTC
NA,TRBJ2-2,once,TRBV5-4,CASMSTGSVTGELFF,TGTGCCAGCATGTCAACAGGGAGTGTAACCGGGGAGCTGTTTTTT
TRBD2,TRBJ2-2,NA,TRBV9,CASSARIAGANTGELFF,TGTGCCAGCAGCGCCCGGATAGCGGGGGCGAACACCGGGGAGCTGTTTTTT
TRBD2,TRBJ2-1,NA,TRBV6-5,CASRILAGANNEQFF,TGTGCCAGCAGGATACTAGCGGGAGCTAATAATGAGCAGTTCTTC
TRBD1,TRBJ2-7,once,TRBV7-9,CASSFGQAGPYEQYF,TGTGCCAGCAGCTTCGGACAGGCAGGGCCCTACGAGCAGTACTTC
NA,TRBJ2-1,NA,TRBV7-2,CASRLASYNEQFF,TGTGCCAGCAGACTAGCCTCCTACAATGAGCAGTTCTTC
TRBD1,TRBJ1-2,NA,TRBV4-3,CASSDRGSGYTF,TGCGCCAGCAGCGACAGGGGTAGTGGCTACACCTTC
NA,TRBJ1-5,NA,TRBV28,CASTLGGLGFYQPQHF,TGTGCCAGCACTCTGGGGGGGCTGGGGTTTTATCAGCCCCAGCATTTT
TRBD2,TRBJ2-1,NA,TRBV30,CAWRFSGGLLEQFF,TGTGCCTGGAGATTCAGCGGGGGCCTTCTAGAGCAGTTCTTC
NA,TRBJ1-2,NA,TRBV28,CASSPRSGTPYGHGYTF,TGTGCCAGCAGTCCGCGCTCGGGGACTCCATACGGGCATGGCTACACCTTC
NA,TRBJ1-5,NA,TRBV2,CASSGGGINQPQHF,TGTGCCAGCAGTGGGGGAGGGATCAATCAGCCCCAGCATTTT
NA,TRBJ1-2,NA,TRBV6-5,CASSYSSDNYGYTF,TGTGCCAGCAGTTACTCGAGTGATAACTATGGCTACACCTTC
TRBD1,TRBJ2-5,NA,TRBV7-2,CASILTTGYQETQYF,TGTGCCAGCATCCTAACGACAGGGTACCAAGAGACCCAGTACTTC
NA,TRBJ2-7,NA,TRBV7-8,CASSLGEHVAYEQYF,TGTGCCAGCAGCTTAGGGGAGCACGTCGCCTACGAGCAGTACTTC
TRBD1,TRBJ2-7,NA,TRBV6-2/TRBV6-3,CASSRDRGLSYEQYF,TGTGCCAGCAGCCGAGACAGGGGTTTATCCTACGAGCAGTACTTC
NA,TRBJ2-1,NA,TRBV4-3,CASRASVGGYNEQFF,TGCGCCAGCAGGGCTAGCGTAGGTGGCTACAATGAGCAGTTCTTC
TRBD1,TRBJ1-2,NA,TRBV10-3,CAITDGQGVWGYTF,TGTGCCATCACCGACGGACAGGGAGTCTGGGGCTACACCTTC
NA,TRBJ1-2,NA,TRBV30,CAWSVRRGQSGYTF,TGTGCCTGGAGTGTACGTAGAGGGCAGAGTGGCTACACCTTC
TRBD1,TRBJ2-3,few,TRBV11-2,CASSDRAPDTQYF,TGTGCCAGCAGCGACAGGGCTCCAGATACGCAGTATTTT
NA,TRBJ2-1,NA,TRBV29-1,CSVGRSIGNEQFF,TGCAGCGTTGGTCGCTCGATCGGGAATGAGCAGTTCTTC
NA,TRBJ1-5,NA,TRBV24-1,CATSDPSETAQPQHF,TGTGCCACCAGTGACCCTTCGGAGACGGCACAGCCCCAGCATTTT
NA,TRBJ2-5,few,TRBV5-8,CASSSAGVLTQYF,TGTGCCAGCAGCTCCGCAGGGGTCCTGACCCAGTACTTC
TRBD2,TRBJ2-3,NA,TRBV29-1,CSVREDTDTQYF,TGCAGCGTCCGGGAGGACACAGATACGCAGTATTTT
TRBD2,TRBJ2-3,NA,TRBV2,CASSPRGAGGRTDTQYF,TGTGCCAGCAGTCCCCGGGGAGCGGGGGGACGCACAGATACGCAGTATTTT
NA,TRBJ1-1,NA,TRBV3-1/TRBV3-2,CASSQDRAGAFF,TGTGCCAGCAGCCAAGATAGGGCAGGGGCTTTCTTT
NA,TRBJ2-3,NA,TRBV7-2,CASSLGGQITDTQYF,TGTGCCAGCAGCTTAGGTGGACAGATCACAGATACGCAGTATTTT
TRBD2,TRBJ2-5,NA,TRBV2,CASSRLAGSETQYF,TGTGCCAGCAGTCGACTAGCGGGATCGGAGACCCAGTACTTC
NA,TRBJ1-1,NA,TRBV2,CASSARGGATEAFF,TGTGCCAGCAGTGCCCGAGGGGGGGCCACTGAAGCTTTCTTT